This T cell receptor (beta chain) was sequenced in a study of T cell clonotyping in hematopoietic cell transplantation. Looked up from germline, CDR1 is SGHRS and CDR2 is YFSETQ. The CDR3 runs 12 residues. V lost 0 bases to trimming and J lost 5 bases, with 6 bases between them. Time point specified: recipient sample about 28 days before transplant, after cytoreduction. Profiling relied on immunoSEQ multiplex PCR, and the TCRdb table lists in-frame clones only, not all of them. This sample has roughly 20,000 clones; more than 70% occur once, and the top ten carry around 7.7%. The receptor comes from a man aged 45-60 years with acute myeloid leukemia. Some clones in this sample may be carry-over from other donors' samples. V gene TRBV5-1 combines with J gene TRBJ2-7; D not resolved. The starting material was peripheral blood mononuclear cells, obtained before stem cell transplant. The CDR3 reads CASSLGVHEQYF. The CDR3 DNA sequence: TGCGCCAGCAGCTTGGGGGTCCACGAGCAGTACTTC.